This T cell receptor beta chain came from a study of blood T cell repertoires in COVID-19. About the study: Samples of COVID-19 (acute and convalescent) were obtained from the United States, Italy and Spain. The cDNA or gDNA used as material had been derived from T cells, B-cell-depleted T cells, or PBMCs.

TCRdb's copy holds only in-frame clones and misses some; the assay was immunoSEQ multiplex PCR. The table lists over 150,000 clones, roughly 80% of them singletons. For this clone: Other nucleotide sequences from this sample produce the same CDR3.

Germline-derived CDR1 and CDR2 are SGHTA and FQGTGA. V lost 4 bases and J lost 0, with 6 bases in between. This CDR3 is built from 13 residues. The specimen was peripheral blood. This chain links TRBV7-3 with TRBJ1-1; unclear D gene. The TCR originated in a woman aged 60-70 years with acute or convalescent COVID-19. The chain's CDR3 is CASSSDMNTEAFF. CDR3 nucleotide sequence: TGTGCCAGCAGCTCCGACATGAACACTGAAGCTTTCTTT.